The 29 T cell receptor beta chains listed next were all sequenced from one sample in a study of blood T cell repertoires in COVID-19. Method: immunoSEQ multiplex PCR; TCRdb's copy keeps in-frame clones and lacks some. Found here are 200,000 or so clones, approximately 79% of them singletons; the top ten hold roughly 5%. Sequencing used peripheral blood. The source of these receptors is a human donor in a cohort sampled during active COVID-19.

CDR3 sequence (DNA): TGTGCCAGCAACCTAGGACAGCTCCTGAGGGGAAACACCATATATTTT. Protein: CASNLGQLLRGNTIYF. This chain joins TRBV5-8 and TRBJ1-3; possible D gene TRBD1, 6 bases. The CDR3 runs 16 residues. V lost 6 bases and J lost 4, with 20 bases in between. The germline V gene has CDR1 SGHTS and CDR2 YDEGEE.

This clone was seen only once. The chain couples TRBV19 to TRBJ2-2; D is unclear. The CDR3 length is 16 residues. V shed 5 bases and J shed 0 bases, with 13 bases lying between them. CDR1 LNHDA and CDR2 SQIVND come from the germline V gene (reference sequence). The DNA for the CDR3 is TGTGCCAGTAGTTTGAATCACGGTGCGAACACCGGGGAGCTGTTTTTT. It yields the protein CASSLNHGANTGELFF.

This clone was seen a handful of times. The chain is built from TRBV6-5 and TRBJ1-1; D call uncertain. The CDR3 covers 12 residues. CDR1 and CDR2 (germline): MNHEY, SVGAGI. V was trimmed by 2 bases and J by 7 bases, leaving 8 bases between them. The CDR3 spells CASSYRRGEAFF. The DNA for the CDR3 is TGTGCCAGCAGTTACAGGAGAGGTGAAGCTTTCTTT.

The V and J genes are TRBV9 and TRBJ2-1; D possibly corresponds to TRBD1 (6 bases). This CDR3 has 16 residues. Germline V gene sequence: CDR1 SGDLS, CDR2 YYNGEE. V gave up 4 bases and J gave up 2 bases, with 16 bases separating them. The CDR3 nucleotides are TGTGCCAGCAGCTTCTACGGGACATACACCTACAATGAGCAGTTCTTC. It specifies CASSFYGTYTYNEQFF.

The chain recombines TRBV7-9 with TRBJ1-2, with D possibly TRBD1 on 5 matching bases. Trimming shortened V by 5 bases and J by 0 bases, and 13 bases separated the two germline ends. The CDR3 covers 15 residues. CDR1 is SEHNR and CDR2 is FQNEAQ in the germline V gene (reference sequence). The CDR3: CASSSSRDSNYGYTF. CDR3 in DNA: TGTGCCAGCAGCAGTTCTCGGGACTCTAACTATGGCTACACCTTC.

The chain couples TRBV6-1 to TRBJ2-7; D unclear. CDR3 length equals 14 residues. The germline CDR1 and CDR2 sequences are MNHNS and SASEGT. The ends were cut back, 0 bases at V and 2 bases at J, with 8 bases in the middle. This CDR3 is CASSEANGPYEQYF. CDR3 nucleotide sequence: TGTGCCAGCAGTGAAGCGAATGGCCCCTACGAGCAGTACTTC.

This clone is a singleton in its sample. The V gene is TRBV28, the J gene TRBJ1-2, with D possibly matching TRBD1 (6 bases). Germline V gene lookup returns CDR1 MDHEN and CDR2 SYDVKM. Trimming took 2 bases from V and 4 from J, leaving 14 bases between them. This CDR3 is 15 amino acids long. CDR3 DNA: TGTGCCAGCAGTTTAAGCCGGCAGGGGTCCTATGGCTACACCTTC. It translates to CASSLSRQGSYGYTF.

This sequence joins TRBV7-3 and TRBJ2-7; 8 bases match TRBD1. Trimming at V came to 5 bases and at J to 2 bases, leaving 11 bases not matched to a gene. Germline loops: CDR1 SGHTA, CDR2 FQGTGA. The CDR3 spans 16 residues. CDR3 amino acids: CASSPTPTGAAYEQYF. As DNA, the CDR3 is TGTGCCAGCAGCCCTACCCCGACAGGGGCTGCCTACGAGCAGTACTTC. The whole variable domain, filled in from reference TRBV7-3 and TRBJ2-7, reads GAGVSQTPSNKVTEKGKYVELRCDPISGHTALYWYRQSLGQGPEFLIYFQGTGAADDSGLPNDRFFAVRPEGSVSTLKIQRTERGDSAVYLCASSPTPTGAAYEQYFGPGTRLTVT.

This clone was observed a few times. This chain uses TRBV9 with TRBJ2-7, with 7 bases that match TRBD2. CDR3 size: 13 residues. Germline V gene data show CDR1 as SGDLS and CDR2 as YYNGEE. V lost 3 bases to trimming and J lost 3 bases; unmatched junction nucleotides: 3. The CDR3 loop reads CASSEGGHYEQYF. The CDR3 DNA reads TGTGCCAGCAGCGAGGGAGGGCACTACGAGCAGTACTTC.

This clone came up once. The chain joins TRBV10-3 to TRBJ2-3; TRBD2 matches at 11 bases. The V gene end was trimmed by 11 bases and the J gene end by 2 bases; junction bases not matched to a gene: 9. This CDR3 comprises 15 residues. Germline V gene lookup returns CDR1 ENHRY and CDR2 SYGVKD. CDR3: CASGPLAGDTDTQYF. The CDR3 nucleotides read TGTGCCTCGGGGCCACTAGCGGGGGACACAGATACGCAGTATTTT.

In this sample, this clone turned up once. The J gene is TRBJ2-5, the V gene TRBV7-2; tentatively, D is TRBD2 (6 bases). The V gene lost 5 bases and the J gene lost 1 base, with 17 bases spanning the gap. Germline assignment: CDR1 SGHTA and CDR2 FQGNSA. The CDR3 is made up of 16 amino acids. CDR3 protein: CASSPQAAGFQETQYF. The CDR3 DNA sequence: TGTGCCAGCAGCCCACAGGCAGCGGGTTTCCAAGAGACCCAGTACTTC.

This chain links TRBV7-3 with TRBJ2-2; D perhaps matches TRBD1 (6 bases). This CDR3 region has 16 residues. Germline V lookup: CDR1 SGHTA, CDR2 FQGTGA. Trimming took off 5 bases at V and 1 base at J, with 14 bases between the two ends. The CDR3 DNA reads TGTGCCAGCAGCACTCACAGGGCCCTGAACACCGGGGAGCTGTTTTTT. Its translation is CASSTHRALNTGELFF. Full variable domain (rest looked up from reference TRBV7-3 and TRBJ2-2): GAGVSQTPSNKVTEKGKYVELRCDPISGHTALYWYRQSLGQGPEFLIYFQGTGAADDSGLPNDRFFAVRPEGSVSTLKIQRTERGDSAVYLCASSTHRALNTGELFFGEGSRLTVL.

CDR3 sequence: CASRTGTSGRYEQYF. CDR3 nucleotides: TGTGCCAGCAGAACCGGGACTAGCGGGCGATACGAGCAGTACTTC. The gene calls are TRBV28 and TRBJ2-7; the match to TRBD2 covers 12 bases. The V segment lost 6 bases and the J segment 4 bases; nucleotides outside the gene matches: 7. The germline gives CDR1 MDHEN, CDR2 SYDVKM. CDR3 length: 15 amino acids.

The genes are TRBV4-3 and TRBJ2-3; 7 positions match TRBD1. The CDR3 runs to 15 residues. After removal of 4 bases from V and 2 bases from J, the junction contained 6 bases not matched to a gene. Germline loops: CDR1 LGHNA, CDR2 YSLEER. The CDR3 is CASSLGQGDTDTQYF. The CDR3 DNA follows: TGCGCCAGCAGCCTCGGGCAGGGGGACACAGATACGCAGTATTTT.

The count of this clone is one. The chain uses TRBV28 and TRBJ2-2; possible D gene TRBD2, 5 bases. CDR1 MDHEN and CDR2 SYDVKM come from the germline V gene. V lost 7 bases and J 6 bases, leaving 15 bases between the germline ends. The CDR3 is made up of 14 amino acids. CDR3: CASIGLLAAGELFF. DNA for the CDR3: TGTGCCAGCATTGGACTCCTCGCGGCCGGGGAGCTGTTTTTT.

The V gene is TRBV28, the J gene TRBJ1-2, with 9 bases identical to TRBD1. Germline V CDR1 and CDR2: MDHEN, SYDVKM. V dropped 5 bases and J dropped 2; count of bases not matched to a gene: 6. The CDR3 is 15 amino acids. CDR3 in DNA: TGTGCCAGCAGTACAACCGGGACAGGGAACTATGGCTACACCTTC. Protein: CASSTTGTGNYGYTF.

The chain recombines TRBV14 with TRBJ2-1, with a tentative D call TRBD1 (6 bases). Germline V lookup: CDR1 SGHDN, CDR2 FVKESK. The CDR3 is 15 residues long. V was pared by 4 bases and J by 5 bases, with 15 bases between. The CDR3 spells CASSLRTARNNEQFF. CDR3 nucleotides: TGTGCCAGCAGCCTCCGGACAGCCCGAAACAATGAGCAGTTCTTC.

The chain uses TRBV10-2 and TRBJ2-1; 9 nucleotides match TRBD1. Germline V gives CDR1 WSHSY, CDR2 SAAADI. The CDR3 extends over 16 amino acids. The trim removed 6 bases at V and 7 bases at J, leaving 13 bases unmatched. CDR3 sequence (DNA): TGCGCCAGCAGCCGGGACAGGGTGATCTTATGGAATGAGCAGTTCTTC. This codes for CASSRDRVILWNEQFF.

The chain recombines TRBV6-6 with TRBJ2-2; D is ambiguous. The CDR3 length is 11 residues. V gave up 9 bases and J gave up 6 bases, with 8 bases separating them. CDR1 is MNHNY, CDR2 SVGAGI, per germline (reference sequence). CDR3 amino acids: CARERAGELFF. In DNA, the CDR3 is TGTGCCAGGGAACGGGCCGGGGAGCTGTTTTTT.

V usage is TRBV5-4 and J usage is TRBJ2-5; a possible D gene is TRBD2 (6 bases). Germline CDR1 SGHNT, CDR2 YYREEE (reference sequence). The CDR3 runs to 15 residues. Trimming shortened V by 4 bases and J by 4 bases, and 17 bases separated the two germline ends. The CDR3 DNA reads TGTGCCAGCAGCCTCGACTCTGTGCGGGGAGAGACCCAGTACTTC. Translated, it gives CASSLDSVRGETQYF.

The chain recombines TRBV2 with TRBJ2-7, with 9 bases that match TRBD1. The V segment lost 6 bases and the J segment 2 bases; nucleotides outside the gene matches: 8. The CDR3 is 15 residues long. CDR1 and CDR2 (germline): SNHLY, FYNNEI. The CDR3: CASRPPGTGTYEQYF. The CDR3 DNA reads as TGTGCCAGCAGGCCCCCCGGGACAGGGACCTACGAGCAGTACTTC.

This clone was detected only a few times. The CDR3 here is CSVRGTYEQYF. In DNA, the CDR3 is TGCAGCGTTCGGGGGACCTACGAGCAGTACTTC. The chain recombines TRBV29-1 with TRBJ2-7; TRBD2 might be the D (6 bases). The CDR3 is made up of 11 amino acids. Germline V CDR1 and CDR2: SQVTM, ANQGSEA. The V gene lost 5 bases and the J gene lost 2 bases, with 7 bases spanning the gap.

V gene TRBV9 combines with J gene TRBJ2-2; D might be TRBD1 (6 bases). The germline V and J ends were trimmed by 4 bases and 4 bases, with 14 bases remaining between them. This CDR3 contains 15 residues. Germline CDR1 SGDLS, CDR2 YYNGEE. This CDR3 is CASSPQGKGTGELFF. Here the CDR3 DNA reads TGTGCCAGCAGCCCACAGGGTAAGGGCACCGGGGAGCTGTTTTTT.

This clone came up once. The CDR3 reads CASSEGPGPPYEQYF. The DNA of the CDR3 is TGCGCCAGCAGTGAGGGTCCAGGGCCTCCCTACGAGCAGTACTTC. This sequence joins TRBV10-2 and TRBJ2-7; D might be TRBD1 (5 bases). From germline, CDR1 is WSHSY and CDR2 SAAADI. The V end was cut by 2 bases, the J end by 2 bases, with 13 bases between. The CDR3 contains 15 residues.

The chain is built from TRBV5-1 and TRBJ1-2; no firm D call. Looked up from germline, CDR1 is SGHRS and CDR2 is YFSETQ. CDR3 length equals 14 residues. V was shortened by 0 bases and J by 8 bases, with 14 bases between the two germline ends. The CDR3 protein is CASSLGRGTIGYTF. As DNA, the CDR3 is TGCGCCAGCAGCTTGGGCCGGGGTACGATCGGCTACACCTTC.

This rearrangement joins TRBV4-1 to TRBJ1-4; the match to TRBD1 covers 7 bases. The CDR3 has 14 amino acids. With 4 bases clipped from V and 7 bases from J, the junction kept 6 bases outside the gene matches. Looked up from germline, CDR1 is MGHRA and CDR2 is YSYEKL. The CDR3 region has the DNA TGCGCCAGCAGCCGACAGGGATCTTCTGAAAAACTGTTTTTT. It specifies CASSRQGSSEKLFF.

The CDR3 protein is CAILQGNSYEQYF. CDR3 DNA sequence: TGTGCCATCTTGCAGGGGAACTCCTACGAGCAGTACTTC. The chain employs TRBV7-9 and TRBJ2-7; TRBD1 is a possible D gene (6 bases). V lost 10 bases and J 0 bases, leaving 13 bases between the germline ends. The CDR3 extends over 13 amino acids. Germline CDR1 and CDR2: SEHNR and FQNEAQ (reference sequence).

The V call is TRBV28, the J call TRBJ1-2, with TRBD1 matching over 9 bases. The CDR3 is 16 amino acids. V shed 6 bases, J shed 2 bases, and the junction held 10 bases outside the gene matches. Germline V lookup: CDR1 MDHEN, CDR2 SYDVKM. The CDR3 reads CASRSTFGTGNYGYTF. CDR3 in DNA: TGTGCCAGCAGATCAACTTTCGGGACAGGGAACTATGGCTACACCTTC.

This clone appeared once. This sequence joins TRBV6-6 and TRBJ1-3; no clear D gene. The length of the CDR3 is 15 residues. V was clipped by 7 bases and J by 4 bases, with 17 bases between them. Germline CDR1 reads MNHNY; CDR2 reads SVGAGI (reference sequence). This chain's CDR3 is CASTPRGEVGNTIYF. The CDR3 DNA reads TGTGCCAGCACCCCCCGGGGAGAGGTCGGAAACACCATATATTTT.